Below are 14 T cell receptor beta chains sequenced from a single sample in a study of graft-versus-host responses after intestinal transplantation. Profiled with immunoSEQ multiplex PCR; TCRdb holds only in-frame clones, not every one. The table has 20,000 to 25,000 clones, about 88% seen once. The sample in question was PBMCs, obtained about 62 days after intestinal transplantation. These receptors came from a human patient who received an intestinal transplant, so some T cells may come from the graft donor.

V is TRBV5-4 and J is TRBJ2-3, with 12 bases fitting TRBD2. J was trimmed by 6 bases and V by 0 bases; bases with no gene match: 2. The CDR3 has 15 amino acids. CDR1 SGHNT and CDR2 YYREEE come from the germline V gene (reference sequence). The CDR3 sequence is CASSLGTSGEDTQYF. The DNA of the CDR3 is TGTGCCAGCAGCTTGGGGACTAGCGGGGAGGATACGCAGTATTTT.

The chain uses TRBV4-3 and TRBJ1-1; 9 positions agree with TRBD1. V was pared by 5 bases and J by 4 bases, with 5 bases of the junction left unmatched. Per germline, CDR1 LGHNA and CDR2 YSLEER. The CDR3 contains 14 residues. CDR3 amino acids: CASSLGTGTTEAFF. CDR3 DNA: TGCGCCAGCAGCTTAGGGACAGGGACCACTGAAGCTTTCTTT.

This clone was picked up a small number of times. The chain links TRBV7-8 to TRBJ1-1; the D gene is possibly TRBD1 (5 bases). Germline CDR1 SGHVS, CDR2 FQNEAQ. Deletions cut 3 bases from V and 1 base from J, with 6 bases between. The CDR3 has 13 amino acids. The CDR3 here is CASSLGRNTEAFF. Here the CDR3 DNA reads TGTGCCAGCAGCTTGGGACGGAACACTGAAGCTTTCTTT.

The sample holds a few counts of this clone. The gene calls are TRBV6-1 and TRBJ2-1; D gene uncertain. Trimming pared 2 bases from V and 2 bases from J, leaving 13 bases between. Germline values: CDR1 MNHNS, CDR2 SASEGT. The CDR3 length is 16 residues. The CDR3, as DNA: TGTGCCAGCAGTGAACACGACCCCGAGGCCTACAATGAGCAGTTCTTC. It encodes CASSEHDPEAYNEQFF.

The CDR3 is CASSENLGTGELFF. Here the CDR3 DNA reads TGCGCCAGCAGTGAGAACTTGGGGACCGGGGAGCTGTTTTTT. The chain links TRBV10-2 to TRBJ2-2; D is ambiguous. Between the trimmed V and J ends, which lost 2 bases and 5 bases, there was a span of 9 bases. The CDR3 consists of 14 residues. The germline CDR1 and CDR2 sequences are WSHSY and SAAADI.

This chain links TRBV7-9 with TRBJ2-3; 8 bases line up with TRBD2. Unmatched junction bases numbered 5, after V lost 7 bases and J lost 2 bases. CDR1 and CDR2 from the germline V gene are SEHNR and FQNEAQ (reference sequence). This CDR3 comprises 14 residues. In DNA form, the CDR3 reads TGTGCCAGCACCTCGGGGGGGCACACAGATACGCAGTATTTT. Protein product: CASTSGGHTDTQYF.

The J gene is TRBJ2-7, the V gene TRBV10-3; 8 bases are a match to TRBD1. Germline loops: CDR1 ENHRY, CDR2 SYGVKD. The ends lost 6 bases at V and 0 bases at J; junction bases unmatched: 7. This CDR3 is 15 amino acids long. The CDR3 nucleotides are TGTGCCATCAGCAAAACGGGACAGGACTCCTACGAGCAGTACTTC. It encodes CAISKTGQDSYEQYF.

The chain joins TRBV12-5 to TRBJ1-2; D not certain. Per germline, CDR1 LGHNT and CDR2 FRNRAP. Trimming removed 5 bases from V and 8 bases from J, with 12 bases in between. The CDR3 contains 12 residues. Written as DNA, the CDR3 is TGTGCTAGTGGTCCCCTGGGCCGGGGCTACACCTTC. This encodes CASGPLGRGYTF.

The chain recombines TRBV11-2 with TRBJ1-5; D possibly corresponds to TRBD1 (6 bases). The CDR3 extends over 12 amino acids. The germline gives CDR1 SGHAT, CDR2 FQNNGV. Trimming left V 4 bases short and J 13 bases short, with 14 bases between. As DNA, the CDR3 is TGTGCCAGCAGCTCAGAGGGGGGGAGTCAGCATTTT. It codes for CASSSEGGSQHF. Using reference TRBV11-2 and TRBJ1-5 for the parts outside the CDR3, the full variable domain is EAGVAQSPRYKIIEKRQSVAFWCNPISGHATLYWYQQILGQGPKLLIQFQNNGVVDDSQLPKDRFSAERLKGVDSTLKIQPAKLEDSAVYLCASSSEGGSQHFGDGTRLSIL.

The J gene is TRBJ2-5, the V gene TRBV4-3; 9 bases match TRBD1. The J call may be incorrect, as the DNA end agrees better with TRBJ2-7. The germline V gene encodes CDR1 LGHNA and CDR2 YSLEER. The CDR3 extends over 15 amino acids. CDR3 residues: CASSQEGQGFYEQYF. CDR3 in DNA: TGCGCCAGCAGCCAAGAGGGACAGGGATTCTACGAGCAGTACTTC.

The V call is TRBV4-3, the J call TRBJ1-1; perhaps TRBD1 as D (6 bases). With 4 bases removed from V and 3 bases from J, the gap between germline ends came to 15 bases. Per the germline V gene, CDR1 is LGHNA and CDR2 is YSLEER. The CDR3 has 15 residues. The CDR3 loop is CASSPTLNRDTEAFF. In DNA form, the CDR3 reads TGCGCCAGCAGCCCTACCCTAAACAGGGACACTGAAGCTTTCTTT.

J is TRBJ2-5 and V is TRBV30; D perhaps matches TRBD1 (6 bases). The DNA end lines up better with TRBJ2-7; the J call may be wrong. Germline V gene lookup returns CDR1 GTSNPN and CDR2 SVGIG (reference sequence). The length of the CDR3 is 13 residues. This chain's CDR3 is CAWIPGDAYEQYF. DNA for the CDR3: TGTGCCTGGATTCCAGGGGATGCCTACGAGCAGTACTTC.

The chain joins TRBV2 to TRBJ2-3, with a tentative D call TRBD1 (7 bases). Per germline, CDR1 SNHLY and CDR2 FYNNEI. The CDR3 spans 15 residues. Trimming stripped 6 bases from V and 0 bases from J, with 13 bases between. As DNA, the CDR3 is TGTGCCAGCAGGGCCAGGGGGACTAGCACAGATACGCAGTATTTT. Its protein is CASRARGTSTDTQYF. The entire variable domain, with the rest obtained from reference TRBV2 and TRBJ2-3, is as follows: EPEVTQTPSHQVTQMGQEVILRCVPISNHLYFYWYRQILGQKVEFLVSFYNNEISEKSEIFDDQFSVERPDGSNFTLKIRSTKLEDSAMYFCASRARGTSTDTQYFGPGTRLTVL.

The J gene is TRBJ1-1, the V gene TRBV5-6, with TRBD1 identical over 7 bases. This CDR3 is 11 amino acids long. The V gene end was trimmed by 3 bases and the J gene end by 14 bases; junction bases not matched to a gene: 7. Germline V gene lookup returns CDR1 SGHDT and CDR2 YYEEEE. In nucleotides, the CDR3 is TGTGCCAGCAGCTATGGGGACAGCACGTTCTTT. This sequence encodes CASSYGDSTFF.